Below are 24 T cell receptor beta chains sequenced from a single sample in a study of T cell changes during pregnancy in multiple sclerosis. Sequencing was performed with immunoSEQ multiplex PCR; in TCRdb, only in-frame clones are kept and a portion is missing. The data hold roughly 50,000 clones, with around 92% observed a single time. Material: CD4+ T cells from peripheral blood mononuclear cells, obtained in the third trimester of pregnancy. These receptors were taken from a female donor with multiple sclerosis, enrolled in a pregnancy study.

This clone is a singleton in its sample. The gene calls are TRBV7-8 and TRBJ1-2; 9 bases are a match to TRBD1. This CDR3 has 16 residues. CDR1 is SGHVS, CDR2 FQNEAQ, per germline. The V gene end was trimmed by 0 bases and the J gene end by 6 bases; junction bases not matched to a gene: 8. DNA of the CDR3: TGTGCCAGCAGCTTAGCGGCTCCGGGACAGGGTAATGGCTACACCTTC. Its protein is CASSLAAPGQGNGYTF. Full variable domain (missing parts from reference TRBV7-8 and TRBJ1-2): GAGVSQSPRYKVAKRGQDVALRCDPISGHVSLFWYQQALGQGPEFLTYFQNEAQLDKSGLPSDRFFAERPEGSVSTLKIQRTQQEDSAVYLCASSLAAPGQGNGYTFGSGTRLTVV.

This clone was recorded once. The chain couples TRBV5-6 to TRBJ2-1; 8 bases are a match to TRBD2. CDR1 and CDR2 (germline): SGHDT, YYEEEE. V trimming: 4 bases; J trimming: 3 bases; junction bases outside the gene matches: 6. This CDR3 has 15 amino acids. CDR3 in amino acids: CASSRIAGSYNEQFF. The CDR3 nucleotides read TGTGCCAGCAGCCGAATAGCGGGGAGCTACAATGAGCAGTTCTTC.

This rearrangement joins TRBV9 to TRBJ2-1; 14 bases fit TRBD2. From germline, CDR1 is SGDLS and CDR2 YYNGEE. This CDR3 spans 16 amino acids. Trimming removed 4 bases from V and 8 bases from J; junction bases left unmatched: 8. The DNA for the CDR3 is TGTGCCAGCAGCCCTACGACTAGCGGGAGGGCCTATGAGCAGTTCTTC. Amino acids: CASSPTTSGRAYEQFF.

This clone was counted a few times. The CDR3 reads CAWSGLAGEETQYF. DNA for the CDR3: TGTGCCTGGAGTGGACTAGCGGGAGAAGAGACCCAGTACTTC. The gene calls are TRBV30 and TRBJ2-5; 12 positions match TRBD2. This CDR3 has 14 amino acids. Germline lookup yields CDR1 GTSNPN and CDR2 SVGIG (reference sequence). Unmatched junction bases numbered 0, after V lost 1 base and J lost 3 bases.

The V gene is TRBV18, the J gene TRBJ1-4; 9 nucleotides align to TRBD1. Germline V CDR1 and CDR2: KGHSH, LQKENI. V lost 8 bases and J lost 5; bases outside the gene matches: 9. The length of the CDR3 is 15 residues. CDR3 sequence reads: CASAQSGTGNEKLFF. The DNA of the CDR3 is TGTGCCAGCGCGCAGTCCGGGACAGGGAATGAAAAACTGTTTTTT.

Only one count was recorded for this clone. The chain links TRBV25-1 to TRBJ1-1; D perhaps matches TRBD1 (6 bases). This CDR3 has 15 residues. Germline V CDR1 and CDR2: MGHDK, SYGVNS. Trimming took 8 bases from V and 0 from J, leaving 16 bases between them. CDR3 residues: CASRKPGDLNTEAFF. Here the CDR3 DNA reads TGTGCCAGCCGAAAGCCAGGGGATCTGAACACTGAAGCTTTCTTT.

The CDR3 sequence: CASSVTGSRYGYTF. CDR3 DNA sequence: TGTGCCAGCAGCGTGACGGGAAGCCGCTATGGCTACACCTTC. This chain connects TRBV9 to TRBJ1-2; no firm D call. The CDR3 is 14 residues long. Germline V gene data show CDR1 as SGDLS and CDR2 as YYNGEE. The germline V and J ends were trimmed by 2 bases and 4 bases, with 12 bases remaining between them.

The chain employs TRBV5-1 and TRBJ2-4, with D possibly TRBD1 on 6 matching bases. The ends were cut back, 0 bases at V and 8 bases at J, with 12 bases in the middle. Germline V CDR1 and CDR2: SGHRS, YFSETQ. There are 14 residues in the CDR3. The DNA for the CDR3 is TGCGCCAGCAGCTTGGGCTTGGCAGGGGACATTCAGTACTTC. Translating gives CASSLGLAGDIQYF.

The J gene is TRBJ1-1, the V gene TRBV18; 7 bases map to TRBD1. The CDR3 has 14 amino acids. V was pared by 6 bases and J by 0 bases, with 4 bases of the junction left unmatched. From germline, CDR1 is KGHSH and CDR2 LQKENI. In DNA form, the CDR3 reads TGTGCCAGCTCTCAGGGGGATATGAACACTGAAGCTTTCTTT. This encodes CASSQGDMNTEAFF.

This sequence joins TRBV7-2 and TRBJ1-5, with D maybe TRBD1 (6 bases). The CDR3 covers 13 residues. The ends were cut back, 1 base at V and 11 bases at J, with 12 bases in the middle. Germline assignment: CDR1 SGHTA and CDR2 FQGNSA. The CDR3 region is CASSLVGGGAQHF. CDR3 DNA: TGTGCCAGCAGCTTAGTAGGGGGTGGAGCCCAGCATTTT.

The chain uses TRBV2 and TRBJ2-5, with D possibly being TRBD1 (6 bases). CDR1 and CDR2 (germline): SNHLY, FYNNEI. The CDR3 spans 15 residues. Trimming removed 4 bases from V and 4 bases from J, with 16 bases in between. Here the CDR3 reads CASSGSGPRGETQYF. CDR3 DNA: TGTGCCAGCAGTGGGTCGGGCCCCAGGGGAGAGACCCAGTACTTC. Filled out from reference TRBV2 and TRBJ2-5, the complete variable domain reads EPEVTQTPSHQVTQMGQEVILRCVPISNHLYFYWYRQILGQKVEFLVSFYNNEISEKSEIFDDQFSVERPDGSNFTLKIRSTKLEDSAMYFCASSGSGPRGETQYFGPGTRLLVL.

Turning to this clone: Other DNA sequences in the sample encode the same CDR3. The chain combines TRBV6-6 with TRBJ2-1; D remains unclear. Germline-derived CDR1 and CDR2 are MNHNY and SVGAGI (reference sequence). With 0 bases removed from V and 3 bases from J, the gap between germline ends came to 6 bases. The CDR3 has 14 residues. For the CDR3, the DNA is TGTGCCAGCAGTTACTCCCGGGTCTACAATGAGCAGTTCTTC. The encoded protein is CASSYSRVYNEQFF.

The chain recombines TRBV30 with TRBJ1-1; D might be TRBD1 (6 bases). The germline V gene encodes CDR1 GTSNPN and CDR2 SVGIG (reference sequence). CDR3 length: 14 residues. V dropped 1 base and J dropped 10 bases, with 19 bases sitting between them. The CDR3 reads CAWSGGHLPFRAFF. DNA of the CDR3: TGTGCCTGGAGTGGGGGACACCTACCCTTTCGAGCTTTCTTT.

The chain is built from TRBV19 and TRBJ2-7; 10 bases line up with TRBD1. Germline CDR1 is LNHDA and CDR2 is SQIVND (reference sequence). The CDR3 contains 15 residues. V lost 5 bases, J lost 1 base, and 5 bases stayed unmatched. DNA for the CDR3: TGTGCCAGTAGTCTCCGGGACAGGGGATCCTACGAGCAGTACTTC. Its protein product is CASSLRDRGSYEQYF.

The chain joins TRBV5-6 to TRBJ2-6; D ambiguous. This CDR3 comprises 15 residues. The germline V gene has CDR1 SGHDT and CDR2 YYEEEE. The V and J ends lost 4 bases and 0 bases respectively, with 8 bases between them. The CDR3: CASSRYYSGANVLTF. The CDR3 DNA is TGTGCCAGCAGCCGATACTACTCTGGGGCCAACGTCCTGACTTTC.

The V gene is TRBV10-3, the J gene TRBJ2-7, with a possible D match to TRBD1 (6 bases). This CDR3 is 14 amino acids long. Trimming took off 2 bases at V and 2 bases at J, with 10 bases between the two ends. The V gene's germline CDR1 is ENHRY and CDR2 SYGVKD. CDR3 nucleotide sequence: TGTGCCATCAGTGAGACCGGACAGACCTACGAGCAGTACTTC. It codes for CAISETGQTYEQYF.

V is TRBV5-6 and J is TRBJ1-1; D call uncertain. V gave up 0 bases and J gave up 11 bases, with 11 bases separating them. The V gene's germline CDR1 is SGHDT and CDR2 YYEEEE. The CDR3 spans 12 residues. CDR3 nucleotides: TGTGCCAGCAGCTTGGCGACGGGGTTCGCTTTCTTT. It encodes CASSLATGFAFF.

The V and J genes are TRBV14 and TRBJ1-2, with TRBD1 as a possible D gene (5 bases). The CDR3 consists of 17 residues. V was pared by 1 base and J by 7 bases, with 22 bases between. Germline V gene sequence: CDR1 SGHDN, CDR2 FVKESK. CDR3 DNA: TGTGCCAGCAGCCAAGTGTTTGTTGGAGGGGATAAGGGTGGCTACACCTTC. Residues: CASSQVFVGGDKGGYTF. The complete variable domain, with remaining parts taken from reference TRBV14 and TRBJ1-2, reads EAGVTQFPSHSVIEKGQTVTLRCDPISGHDNLYWYRRVMGKEIKFLLHFVKESKQDESGMPNNRFLAERTGGTYSTLKVQPAELEDSGVYFCASSQVFVGGDKGGYTFGSGTRLTVV.

The gene calls are TRBV7-2 and TRBJ1-6, with D hard to call. V lost 5 bases and J lost 7, with 6 bases in between. The CDR3 is 12 residues long. Germline V CDR1 and CDR2: SGHTA, FQGNSA. The CDR3 here is CASSTSNSPLHF. In DNA form, the CDR3 reads TGTGCCAGCAGCACGAGCAATTCACCCCTCCACTTT. Together with reference TRBV7-2 and TRBJ1-6, the CDR3 gives the full variable domain: GAGVSQSPSNKVTEKGKDVELRCDPISGHTALYWYRQSLGQGLEFLIYFQGNSAPDKSGLPSDRFSAERTGGSVSTLTIQRTQQEDSAVYLCASSTSNSPLHFGNGTRLTVT.

The CDR3 sequence is CASSYSPQETQYF. DNA of the CDR3: TGTGCCAGCAGCTACTCCCCCCAAGAGACCCAGTACTTC. The V and J genes are TRBV7-7 and TRBJ2-5; D ambiguous. Germline loops: CDR1 SSHAT, CDR2 FNYEAQ (reference sequence). This CDR3 has 13 amino acids. Trimming pared 4 bases from V and 1 base from J, leaving 7 bases between.

The V and J genes are TRBV25-1 and TRBJ2-7; perhaps TRBD2 as D (6 bases). Trimming took 3 bases from V and 6 from J, leaving 15 bases between them. There are 14 residues in the CDR3. CDR1 MGHDK and CDR2 SYGVNS come from the germline V gene. The CDR3 nucleotides read TGTGCCAGCAGTGAGGTATCGGGGGTAACCGAGCAGTACTTC. This translates into CASSEVSGVTEQYF.

The chain employs TRBV2 and TRBJ1-3; D call uncertain. The V gene's germline CDR1 is SNHLY and CDR2 FYNNEI. Trimming left V 0 bases short and J 0 bases short, with 9 bases between. The length of the CDR3 is 16 residues. The CDR3 sequence is CASSEARQPSGNTIYF. The CDR3 DNA follows: TGTGCCAGCAGTGAAGCGCGACAACCCTCTGGAAACACCATATATTTT. Complete variable domain (other parts from reference TRBV2 and TRBJ1-3): EPEVTQTPSHQVTQMGQEVILRCVPISNHLYFYWYRQILGQKVEFLVSFYNNEISEKSEIFDDQFSVERPDGSNFTLKIRSTKLEDSAMYFCASSEARQPSGNTIYFGEGSWLTVV.

This sequence joins TRBV9 and TRBJ1-2, with 9 positions matching TRBD1. The V segment lost 2 bases and the J segment 8 bases; nucleotides outside the gene matches: 7. In germline, CDR1 is SGDLS, CDR2 YYNGEE. The CDR3 totals 14 residues. CDR3 coding DNA: TGTGCCAGCAGCGTGACACAGGGGGCTGGGGGCTACACCTTC. Encoded protein: CASSVTQGAGGYTF.

Only a few counts were recorded for this clone. J is TRBJ1-5 and V is TRBV19; D is undetermined. The CDR3 has 14 amino acids. Deletions cut 3 bases from V and 0 bases from J, with 6 bases between. Germline V gives CDR1 LNHDA, CDR2 SQIVND (reference sequence). CDR3 DNA: TGTGCCAGTAGTATGCGGCATAGCAATCAGCCCCAGCATTTT. Its protein is CASSMRHSNQPQHF.